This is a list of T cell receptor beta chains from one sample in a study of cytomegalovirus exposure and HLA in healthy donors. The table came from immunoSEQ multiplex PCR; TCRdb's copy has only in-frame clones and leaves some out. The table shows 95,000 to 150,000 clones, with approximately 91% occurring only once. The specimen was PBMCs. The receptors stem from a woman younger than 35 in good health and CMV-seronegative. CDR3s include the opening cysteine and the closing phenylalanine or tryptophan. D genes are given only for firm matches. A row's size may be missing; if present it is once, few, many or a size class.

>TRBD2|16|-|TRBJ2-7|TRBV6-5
TGTGCCAGCAGTTACGAGACTAGCGGGTCGTTGCACGAGCAGTACTTC
CASSYETSGSLHEQYF
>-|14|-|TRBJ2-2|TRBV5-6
TGTGCCAGCACCGATACAGTGAACACCGGGGAGCTGTTTTTT
CASTDTVNTGELFF
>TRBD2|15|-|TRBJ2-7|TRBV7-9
TGTGCCAGCAGCTTAGTCGCGGGAGGGCCAGACGAGCAGTACTTC
CASSLVAGGPDEQYF
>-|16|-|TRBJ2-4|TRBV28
TGTGCCAGCAACCCGGGACAACCATTAGCCAAAAACATTCAGTACTTC
CASNPGQPLAKNIQYF
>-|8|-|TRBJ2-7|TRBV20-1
TGCAGTGCACTTGGTAGATACTTC
CSALGRYF
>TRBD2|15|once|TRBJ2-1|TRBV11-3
TGTGCCAGCAGCCCCCATAGCGGGAGGGCCCATGAGCAGTTCTTC
CASSPHSGRAHEQFF
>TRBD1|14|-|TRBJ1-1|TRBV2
TGTGCCAGCAATCCCGGGACAGCTAACACTGAAGCTTTCTTT
CASNPGTANTEAFF
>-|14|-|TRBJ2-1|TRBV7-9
TGTGCCAGCAGCTTTGTTCCTACCGATGATGAGCAGTTCTTC
CASSFVPTDDEQFF
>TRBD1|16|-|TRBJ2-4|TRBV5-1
TGCGCCAGCAGCTCCGGACAGGGTCTAGCCAAAAACATTCAGTACTTC
CASSSGQGLAKNIQYF
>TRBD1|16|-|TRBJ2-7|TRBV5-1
TGCGCCAGCAGCGGTACCCCGGGACAGGAATCCTACGAGCAGTACTTC
CASSGTPGQESYEQYF
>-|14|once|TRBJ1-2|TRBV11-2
TGTGCCAGCAGCTTAGCCGGACAGCACTATGGCTACACCTTC
CASSLAGQHYGYTF
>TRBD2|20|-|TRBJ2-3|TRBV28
TGTGCCAGCAGTTCACCCGGGACTAGCGGGAGGTTTGAGATTTTGGATACGCAGTATTTT
CASSSPGTSGRFEILDTQYF
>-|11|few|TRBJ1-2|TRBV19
TGTGCCAGTACAAATAACTATGGCTACACCTTC
CASTNNYGYTF
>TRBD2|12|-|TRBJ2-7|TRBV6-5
TGTGCCACCGGGGGGGGAGACGACGAGCAGTACTTC
CATGGGDDEQYF
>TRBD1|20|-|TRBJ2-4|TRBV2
TGTGCCAGCCCCGGGACAGGGGGCCCAGGAGACGGACTAGCCAAAAACATTCAGTACTTC
CASPGTGGPGDGLAKNIQYF
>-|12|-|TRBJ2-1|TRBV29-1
TGCAGCGCCTACCGACAGTACAATGAGCAGTTCTTC
CSAYRQYNEQFF
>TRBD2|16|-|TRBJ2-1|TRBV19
TGTGCCAGTAGTATGGCTAGCGGGGCCTCCTACAATGAGCAGTTCTTC
CASSMASGASYNEQFF
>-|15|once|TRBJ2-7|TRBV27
TGTGCCAGCAGTTTGACCAGCGGTAGTAGCTACGAGCAGTACTTC
CASSLTSGSSYEQYF
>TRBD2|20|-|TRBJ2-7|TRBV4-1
TGCGCCAGCAGCATGGGGACCGAGACTAGCGGGAGGGGGACTATCTACGAGCAGTACTTC
CASSMGTETSGRGTIYEQYF
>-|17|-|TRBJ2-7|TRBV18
TGTGCCAGCTCACCCAACTCCCCTTTAAAACAGGGCTACGAGCAGTACTTC
CASSPNSPLKQGYEQYF
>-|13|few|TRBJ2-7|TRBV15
TGTGCCACCAGCGGGGGGACGGCCTACGAGCAGTACTTC
CATSGGTAYEQYF
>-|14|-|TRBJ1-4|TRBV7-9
TGTGCCAGCAGGTCCTACGCGGGGGGTGAAAAACTGTTTTTT
CASRSYAGGEKLFF
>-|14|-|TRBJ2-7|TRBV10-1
TGCGCCAGCAGTGAGTCGAGGGACTTTTCGGAGCAGTACTTC
CASSESRDFSEQYF
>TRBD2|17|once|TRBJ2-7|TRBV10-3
TGTGCCATCAGTGAGCCAAGGACTAGCGGGAGGTTCTACGAGCAGTACTTC
CAISEPRTSGRFYEQYF
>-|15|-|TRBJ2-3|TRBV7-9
TGTGCCAGCAGATCAGGCGCCTTTGGAACAGATACGCAGTATTTT
CASRSGAFGTDTQYF
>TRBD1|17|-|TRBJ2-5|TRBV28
TGTGCCAGCAGGACCCCGGGACAGGACAGGTTTCAAGAGACCCAGTACTTC
CASRTPGQDRFQETQYF
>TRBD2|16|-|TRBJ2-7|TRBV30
TGTGCCTGGAGAGGGACTAGCCTCACTTACTCCTACGAGCAGTACTTC
CAWRGTSLTYSYEQYF
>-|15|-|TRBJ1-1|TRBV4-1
TGCGCCAGCAGCCCCCGGGGAGGGGACCCATCCGAAGCTTTCTTT
CASSPRGGDPSEAFF
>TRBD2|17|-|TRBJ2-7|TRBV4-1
TGCGCCAGCAGCAAAGATGGGACTAGCGGGAGGTCTGACGAGCAGTACTTC
CASSKDGTSGRSDEQYF
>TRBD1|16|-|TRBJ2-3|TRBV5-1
TGCGCCAGCAGCTTCCTACCGGGACAGAACACAGATACGCAGTATTTT
CASSFLPGQNTDTQYF
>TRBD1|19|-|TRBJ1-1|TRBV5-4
TGTGCCAGCAGCTTAAAAACCGGGACAGGGGGCTATAGAAAAACTGAAGCTTTCTTT
CASSLKTGTGGYRKTEAFF
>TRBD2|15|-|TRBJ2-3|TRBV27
TGTGCCAGCAGCCTAGCGGGAGGGGCGGCAGATACGCAGTATTTT
CASSLAGGAADTQYF
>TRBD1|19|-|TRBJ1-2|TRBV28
TGTGCCAGCAGTTTATCAACCGCCCGGACAGGGGGCCCTAACTATGGCTACACCTTC
CASSLSTARTGGPNYGYTF
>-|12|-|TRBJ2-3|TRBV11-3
TGTGCCAGCAGCTCCCACACAGATACGCAGTATTTT
CASSSHTDTQYF
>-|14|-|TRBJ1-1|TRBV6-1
TGTGCCAGCAGGGCCGGAGGCGTCGGTACTGAAGCTTTCTTT
CASRAGGVGTEAFF
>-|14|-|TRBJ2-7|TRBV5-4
TGTGCCAGCAGCTTGGCCCAGGTCCCCTACGAGCAGTACTTC
CASSLAQVPYEQYF
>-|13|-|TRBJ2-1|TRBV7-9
TGTGCCAGCAGCTTACTACGGTTCAATGAGCAGTTCTTC
CASSLLRFNEQFF
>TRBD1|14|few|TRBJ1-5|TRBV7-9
TGTGCCAGCAGCTTAGGACAGGGGACTCAGCCCCAGCATTTT
CASSLGQGTQPQHF